This TCR beta chain stems from a study of response to subunit inactivated influenza vaccine. From the RT-PCR reads, TCRdb called clonotypes with MiXCR, one entry per CDR3 protein. The sample contains some 550,000 distinct CDR3 sequences, roughly 25% of which appear only once. This clonotype was detected many times. Trimming cost V 2 bases and J 0 bases, with 2 bases left between them. Germline V gene data show CDR1 as SGHKS and CDR2 as YYEKEE (reference sequence). There are 12 residues in the CDR3. This sample was also put to use in a study of T cells expressing NK-cell markers. That paper adds: Making the TCR beta cDNA relied on 5'RACE template switching with UMIs. Among the eight sequenced donors, seven tested HCMV-seropositive and one tested seronegative. Six of the donors carried dominant NKG2C+ clonotypes that took up roughly 1.0-7.5% of their CD8+ T cells.

The starting material was CD4+ T cells sorted from PBMCs, obtained 12 days after vaccination. The sequence was collected from a man aged 50 to 60 who received an inactivated influenza vaccine. The gene calls are TRBV5-5 and TRBJ1-1; D remains ambiguous. The CDR3 reads CASSFMNTEAFF. As DNA, the CDR3 is TGTGCCAGCAGCTTCATGAACACTGAAGCTTTCTTT. The full variable domain, with the rest looked up from reference TRBV5-5 and TRBJ1-1, is DAGVTQSPTHLIKTRGQQVTLRCSPISGHKSVSWYQQVLGQGPQFIFQYYEKEERGRGNFPDRFSARQFPNYSSELNVNALLLGDSALYLCASSFMNTEAFFGQGTRLTVV.